This entry is about one T cell receptor (beta chain). Participants' reported clinical history set cohort assignment. This record belongs to a study of blood T cell repertoires in COVID-19. Study details: Whether acute or convalescent, the COVID-19 samples came from the United States, Italy and Spain.

Assay: immunoSEQ multiplex PCR; the TCRdb copy retains only in-frame clones and omits some. The sample lists more than 300,000 clones, approximately 90% seen once, with more than 1% in the top ten. CDR3 length: 19 amino acids. V was trimmed by 3 bases and J by 4 bases, leaving 25 bases between them. Germline values: CDR1 SGHTA, CDR2 FQGNSA. Sequenced: PBMCs or T cells enriched from blood (not recorded which). The gene calls are TRBV7-2 and TRBJ2-1; D is perhaps TRBD2 (5 bases). The receptor's source is a woman aged 18-29 years who had recovered from COVID-19. The CDR3 nucleotides read TGTGCCAGCAGCTTTAACCCGAATTTCCACGGGGTATTGTACAATGAGCAGTTCTTC. Encoded protein: CASSFNPNFHGVLYNEQFF.